Listed below are T cell receptor beta chains from one sample, sequenced in a study of CD8 T cells in ankylosing spondylitis. One entry per CDR3 protein results from TCRdb running MiXCR on the 5' RACE reads. The repertoire holds around 250,000 distinct CDR3 sequences, with about 10% as singletons. Sequencing was carried out using blood, either unsorted or a sorted T cell fraction (not recorded which). These receptors came from a male donor with ankylosing spondylitis or in good health (not recorded which). CDR3s include the opening cysteine and the closing phenylalanine or tryptophan. A D gene is named only where the DNA matches it firmly. Clone size appears in some rows only: once, few, many, or a class for an expanded clone.

d_gene,j_gene,v_gene,abundance,CDR3aa,CDR3nt
-,TRBJ1-1,TRBV12-3/TRBV12-4,few,CASSPRVVGPEAFF,TGTGCCAGCAGTCCCAGGGTCGTAGGGCCTGAAGCTTTCTTT
-,TRBJ2-2,TRBV6-5,many,CASSYSAARAGELFF,TGTGCCAGCAGTTACTCCGCGGCCCGGGCCGGGGAGCTGTTTTTT
-,TRBJ1-5,TRBV12-3/TRBV12-4,many,CASSLRGGRQPQHF,TGTGCCAGCAGTTTAAGGGGGGGTCGGCAGCCCCAGCATTTT
-,TRBJ1-4,TRBV20-1,few,CSVASGQGGEKLFF,TGCAGTGTAGCCTCCGGGCAGGGTGGTGAAAAACTGTTTTTT
TRBD2,TRBJ2-7,TRBV10-2,-,CASSGTSGGYEQYF,TGCGCCAGCAGTGGGACTAGCGGGGGTTACGAGCAGTACTTC
-,TRBJ2-2,TRBV20-1,-,CSARELARTGELFF,TGCAGTGCTAGAGAGCTAGCGAGGACCGGGGAGCTGTTTTTT
-,TRBJ2-4,TRBV5-1,many,CASSRDSAVTQFKNIQYF,TGCGCCAGCAGCAGGGATTCCGCCGTTACCCAGTTCAAAAACATTCAGTACTTC
TRBD2,TRBJ2-3,TRBV20-1,-,CSAGDAGGPPDTQYF,TGCAGTGCTGGGGACGCGGGAGGGCCCCCAGATACGCAGTATTTT
-,TRBJ2-1,TRBV7-3,many,CASSHGGGGQSYNEQFF,TGTGCCAGCAGCCATGGGGGTGGGGGACAATCCTACAATGAGCAGTTCTTC
TRBD1,TRBJ2-3,TRBV7-3,-,CASSVQGKDTDTQYF,TGTGCCAGCAGCGTACAGGGGAAGGACACAGATACGCAGTATTTT
-,TRBJ1-4,TRBV27,-,CASRGQGGLENEKLFF,TGTGCCAGCAGAGGGCAGGGAGGTTTGGAGAATGAAAAACTGTTTTTT
TRBD2,TRBJ2-1,TRBV10-3,many,CAISRVQIAGEGSYNEQFF,TGTGCCATCAGCCGGGTCCAAATAGCGGGCGAGGGATCCTACAATGAGCAGTTCTTC
-,TRBJ2-3,TRBV3-1,few,CASSQEGDSHGDTQYF,TGTGCCAGCAGCCAAGAAGGGGATTCCCACGGTGATACGCAGTATTTT
TRBD2,TRBJ2-1,TRBV5-1,-,CASSLSGATYNEQFF,TGCGCCAGCAGCTTGAGCGGGGCTACCTACAATGAGCAGTTCTTC
TRBD1,TRBJ2-7,TRBV5-1,many,CASSAGTGGSDEQYF,TGCGCCAGCAGCGCGGGGACAGGGGGAAGTGACGAGCAGTACTTC
-,TRBJ2-7,TRBV21-1,-,CASSKLITYEQYF,TGTGCCAGCAGCAAACTCATAACCTACGAGCAGTACTTC
TRBD1,TRBJ1-5,TRBV27,-,CASSPTGVSNQPQHF,TGTGCCAGCAGCCCAACAGGGGTTAGCAATCAGCCCCAGCATTTT
TRBD2,TRBJ2-2,TRBV6-4,few,CASSDSQREDTGELFF,TGTGCCAGCAGTGACTCCCAGCGGGAGGACACCGGGGAGCTGTTTTTT
-,TRBJ2-7,TRBV15,many,CATSRDQRGREQYF,TGTGCCACCAGCAGAGATCAAAGGGGCCGCGAGCAGTACTTC
-,TRBJ2-1,TRBV4-2,many,CASSQELLSGNEQFF,TGTGCCAGCAGCCAAGAATTGCTCTCGGGGAATGAGCAGTTCTTC
-,TRBJ2-5,TRBV6-1,-,CASSILGEETQYF,TGTGCCAGCAGTATCTTGGGGGAAGAGACCCAGTACTTC
-,TRBJ2-3,TRBV18,few,CASSMSTDTQYF,TGTGCCAGCTCAATGAGCACAGATACGCAGTATTTT
-,TRBJ1-2,TRBV27,few,CASRPRLKNGYTF,TGTGCCAGCCGCCCCCGCTTGAAGAATGGCTACACCTTC
TRBD2,TRBJ2-5,TRBV19,many,CASSYSASGYQETQYF,TGTGCCAGTAGTTATTCGGCTAGCGGATATCAAGAGACCCAGTACTTC
-,TRBJ2-1,TRBV7-9,few,CASSLLETINNEQFF,TGTGCCAGCAGCTTACTCGAGACAATAAACAATGAGCAGTTCTTC
-,TRBJ2-3,TRBV9,many,CASSVEADTQYF,TGTGCCAGCAGCGTAGAGGCAGATACGCAGTATTTT
-,TRBJ2-5,TRBV5-1,-,CASSLTSFQETQYF,TGCGCCAGCAGCTTGACTAGTTTCCAGGAGACCCAGTACTTC
-,TRBJ1-1,TRBV12-3/TRBV12-4,many,CASRGGGYTIEAFF,TGTGCCAGCAGGGGCGGAGGATACACGATTGAAGCTTTCTTT
-,TRBJ1-6,TRBV7-8,many,CASSQRTAANSPLHF,TGTGCCAGCAGCCAACGGACTGCCGCCAACTCACCCCTCCACTTT
TRBD1,TRBJ2-7,TRBV6-2/TRBV6-3,-,CASSEQGARTYEQYF,TGTGCCAGCAGTGAACAGGGGGCCAGAACCTACGAGCAGTACTTC
-,TRBJ2-7,TRBV28,-,CASSFFGSGYEQYF,TGTGCCAGCAGTTTCTTTGGGAGTGGCTACGAGCAGTACTTC